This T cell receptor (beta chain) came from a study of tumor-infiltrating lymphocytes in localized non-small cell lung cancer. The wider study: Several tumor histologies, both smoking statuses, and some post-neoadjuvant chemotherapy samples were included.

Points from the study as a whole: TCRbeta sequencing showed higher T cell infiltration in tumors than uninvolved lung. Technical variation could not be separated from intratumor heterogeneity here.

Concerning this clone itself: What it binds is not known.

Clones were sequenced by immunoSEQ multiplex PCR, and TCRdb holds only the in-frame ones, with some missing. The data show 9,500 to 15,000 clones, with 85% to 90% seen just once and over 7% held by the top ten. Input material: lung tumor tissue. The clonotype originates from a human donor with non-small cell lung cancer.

The CDR3 sequence is CASSLWGQGTTDTQYF. The CDR3, as DNA: TGTGCCAGCAGTTTATGGGGACAGGGGACCACAGATACGCAGTATTTT. The chain employs TRBV28 and TRBJ2-3, with 10 positions matching TRBD1. Germline assignment: CDR1 MDHEN and CDR2 SYDVKM. The CDR3 has 16 amino acids. Losses at the gene ends were 0 bases for V and 2 bases for J; bases not matched to a gene: 2.